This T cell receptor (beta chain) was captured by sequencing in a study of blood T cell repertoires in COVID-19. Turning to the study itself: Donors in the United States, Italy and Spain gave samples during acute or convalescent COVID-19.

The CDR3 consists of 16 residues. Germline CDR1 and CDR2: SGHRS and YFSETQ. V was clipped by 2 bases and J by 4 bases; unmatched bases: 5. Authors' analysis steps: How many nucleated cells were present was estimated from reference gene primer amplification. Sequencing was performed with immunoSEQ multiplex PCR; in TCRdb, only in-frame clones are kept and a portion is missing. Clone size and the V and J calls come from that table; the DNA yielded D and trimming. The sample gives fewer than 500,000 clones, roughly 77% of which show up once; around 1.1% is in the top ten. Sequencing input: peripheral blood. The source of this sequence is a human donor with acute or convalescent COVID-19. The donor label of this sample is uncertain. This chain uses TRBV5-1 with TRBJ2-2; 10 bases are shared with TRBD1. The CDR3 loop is CASSFQTGGITGELFF. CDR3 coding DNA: TGCGCCAGCAGCTTTCAGACAGGGGGCATCACCGGGGAGCTGTTTTTT.